The 12 T cell receptor beta chains below come from one sample, sequenced in a study of shared clonotypes between healthy human individuals. Repertoires were generated with immunoSEQ multiplex PCR, while TCRdb's copy carries only in-frame clones and drops some. The table records a few million clones, just over 90% of them present only once. Sequenced material: naive CD4+ T cells sorted from blood. Subset here: CD45RA+ positively selected. The origin of the receptors is a man aged 18 to 30 in good health.

In this sample, this clone turned up once. The genes are TRBV7-6 and TRBJ1-2; D gene uncertain. Trimming pared 3 bases from V and 13 bases from J, leaving 18 bases between. The CDR3 loop spans 13 amino acids. Germline CDR1 SGHVS, CDR2 FNYEAQ. This chain's CDR3 is CASSLSALGRVTF. CDR3 coding DNA: TGTGCCAGCAGCTTGTCGGCCCTGGGGAGGGTCACCTTC.

J is TRBJ2-1 and V is TRBV11-2; D might be TRBD1 (6 bases). The V gene's germline CDR1 is SGHAT and CDR2 FQNNGV. The CDR3 loop spans 15 amino acids. V shed 2 bases and J shed 5 bases, with 13 bases lying between them. The CDR3 coding sequence is TGTGCCAGCAGCTTAATGGACACAGGGAACAATGAGCAGTTCTTC. Amino acid sequence: CASSLMDTGNNEQFF.

This chain links TRBV30 with TRBJ2-7; possible D gene TRBD1, 5 bases. CDR3 length: 12 amino acids. The germline gives CDR1 GTSNPN, CDR2 SVGIG (reference sequence). V dropped 2 bases and J dropped 5 bases, with 10 bases sitting between them. The CDR3 region has the DNA TGTGCCTGGAGTCCACAGGCCCACGAGCAGTACTTC. This encodes CAWSPQAHEQYF.

The genes are TRBV5-6 and TRBJ2-1; TRBD2 might be the D (5 bases). The CDR3 is made up of 15 amino acids. V dropped 5 bases and J dropped 1 base, with 13 bases sitting between them. Looked up from germline, CDR1 is SGHDT and CDR2 is YYEEEE. The CDR3 is CASSPGLGSYNEQFF. CDR3 in DNA: TGTGCCAGCAGTCCCGGACTGGGGTCCTACAATGAGCAGTTCTTC.

On this clone: An end of the junction does not agree with germline; a read error may underlie this. V gene TRBV7-2 combines with J gene TRBJ2-7; D assignment may be TRBD1 or TRBD2 (7 bases each). The CDR3 sequence is 12 residues long. Germline loops: CDR1 SGHTA, CDR2 FQGNSA. Here the CDR3 DNA reads TGTGCTAGCAGGGGGGGAGGCTACGAGCAGTACTTC. Its translation is CASRGGGYEQYF.

The chain is built from TRBV9 and TRBJ1-6; D uncertain. Trimming took off 4 bases at V and 10 bases at J, with 15 bases between the two ends. The CDR3 has 14 residues. CDR1 SGDLS and CDR2 YYNGEE come from the germline V gene. Written as DNA, the CDR3 is TGTGCCAGCAGCCCGGACCGTTTAGGGTCACCCCTCCACTTT. The encoded protein is CASSPDRLGSPLHF. The whole variable domain, remainder taken from reference TRBV9 and TRBJ1-6, is DSGVTQTPKHLITATGQRVTLRCSPRSGDLSVYWYQQSLDQGLQFLIQYYNGEERAKGNILERFSAQQFPDLHSELNLSSLELGDSALYFCASSPDRLGSPLHFGNGTRLTVT.

This sequence joins TRBV6-1 and TRBJ1-2; 8 bases are shared with TRBD1. V lost 8 bases, J lost 4 bases, and 6 bases stayed unmatched. The CDR3 spans 13 residues. CDR1 MNHNS and CDR2 SASEGT come from the germline V gene. The CDR3 coding sequence is TGTGCCAGCGGGGCACAGGGGGGCTATGGCTACACCTTC. It yields the protein CASGAQGGYGYTF.

This chain links TRBV5-6 with TRBJ1-2; no clear D. This CDR3 contains 15 residues. V was shortened by 5 bases and J by 0 bases, with 14 bases between the two germline ends. CDR1 SGHDT and CDR2 YYEEEE come from the germline V gene. The CDR3 region has the DNA TGTGCCAGCAGAAGAGAAAGGGAAGCTAACTATGGCTACACCTTC. As protein: CASRREREANYGYTF. The variable domain in full, with the rest retrieved from reference TRBV5-6 and TRBJ1-2, is DAGVTQSPTHLIKTRGQQVTLRCSPKSGHDTVSWYQQALGQGPQFIFQYYEEEERQRGNFPDRFSGHQFPNYSSELNVNALLLGDSALYLCASRREREANYGYTFGSGTRLTVV.

This clone was observed a single time. This chain uses TRBV18 with TRBJ1-2; D is unclear. This CDR3 is 15 amino acids long. Germline V gives CDR1 KGHSH, CDR2 LQKENI. Trimming shortened V by 1 base and J by 2 bases, and 11 bases separated the two germline ends. The CDR3 reads CASSPQPGANYGYTF. CDR3 bases: TGTGCCAGCTCACCACAACCCGGCGCCAACTATGGCTACACCTTC.

A word on this clone: In the same sample, other DNA sequences code for this CDR3. The chain is built from TRBV18 and TRBJ2-5; unclear D gene. Between the trimmed V and J ends, which lost 6 bases and 5 bases, there was a span of 7 bases. The CDR3 has 11 amino acids. Germline loops: CDR1 KGHSH, CDR2 LQKENI. The CDR3 bases are TGTGCCAGCTCCCCCGGGGAGACCCAGTACTTC. This translates into CASSPGETQYF.

In regard to this clone: In the same sample, other DNA sequences code for this CDR3. This rearrangement joins TRBV5-4 to TRBJ2-1, with a possible D match to TRBD2 (5 bases). The V and J ends lost 4 bases and 10 bases respectively, with 12 bases between them. The CDR3 has 12 residues. The germline V gene encodes CDR1 SGHNT and CDR2 YYREEE (reference sequence). The CDR3 protein is CASSLDSGEQFF. The CDR3 nucleotides read TGTGCCAGCAGCCTCGACTCGGGGGAGCAGTTCTTC. The variable domain in full, with the rest retrieved from reference TRBV5-4 and TRBJ2-1, is ETGVTQSPTHLIKTRGQQVTLRCSSQSGHNTVSWYQQALGQGPQFIFQYYREEENGRGNFPPRFSGLQFPNYSSELNVNALELDDSALYLCASSLDSGEQFFGPGTRLTVL.

The chain combines TRBV14 with TRBJ2-2; D is possibly TRBD2 (6 bases). This CDR3 is built from 17 residues. CDR1 and CDR2 (germline): SGHDN, FVKESK. Trimming cost V 1 base and J 5 bases, with 17 bases left between them. CDR3 region: CASSQGYGGFGTGELFF. DNA of the CDR3: TGTGCCAGCAGCCAAGGATACGGGGGTTTCGGGACCGGGGAGCTGTTTTTT.